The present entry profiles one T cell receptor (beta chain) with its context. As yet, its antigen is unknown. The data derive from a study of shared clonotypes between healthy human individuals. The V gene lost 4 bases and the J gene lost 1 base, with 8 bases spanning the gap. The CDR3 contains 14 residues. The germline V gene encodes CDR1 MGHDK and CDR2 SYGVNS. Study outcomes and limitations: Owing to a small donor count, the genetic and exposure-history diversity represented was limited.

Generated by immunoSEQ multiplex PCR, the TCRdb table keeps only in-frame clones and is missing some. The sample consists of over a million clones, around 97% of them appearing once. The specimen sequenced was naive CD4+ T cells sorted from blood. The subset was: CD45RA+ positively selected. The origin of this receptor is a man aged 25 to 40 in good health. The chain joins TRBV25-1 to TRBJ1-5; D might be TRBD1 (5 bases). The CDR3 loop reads CASSGGGSNQPQHF. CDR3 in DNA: TGTGCCAGCAGTGGGGGGGGGAGCAATCAGCCCCAGCATTTT. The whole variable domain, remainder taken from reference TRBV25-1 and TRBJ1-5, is EADIYQTPRYLVIGTGKKITLECSQTMGHDKMYWYQQDPGMELHLIHYSYGVNSTEKGDLSSESTVSRIRTEHFPLTLESARPSHTSQYLCASSGGGSNQPQHFGDGTRLSIL.